This TCR beta chain was documented in a study of blood T cell repertoires in COVID-19. The CDR3 extends over 14 amino acids. Trimming stripped 2 bases from V and 4 bases from J, with 11 bases between. In germline, CDR1 is MGHRA, CDR2 YSYEKL. How the authors handled the data: Amplified reference gene primers provided the basis for estimating nucleated cell counts. This table comes from immunoSEQ multiplex PCR, and its TCRdb copy is limited to in-frame clones, with some not included. That table supplies the V and J calls and clone size; D and trimming were determined from the DNA. The data contain around 99,000 clones, roughly 85% of them singletons.

This clonotype was obtained from a woman aged 55-69 years with acute or convalescent COVID-19. V gene TRBV4-1 combines with J gene TRBJ1-2, with D maybe TRBD1 (5 bases). Material: peripheral blood. CDR3 bases: TGCGCCAGCAGCCAAACGGGGGGGGGCTATGGCTACACCTTC. The encoded protein is CASSQTGGGYGYTF.